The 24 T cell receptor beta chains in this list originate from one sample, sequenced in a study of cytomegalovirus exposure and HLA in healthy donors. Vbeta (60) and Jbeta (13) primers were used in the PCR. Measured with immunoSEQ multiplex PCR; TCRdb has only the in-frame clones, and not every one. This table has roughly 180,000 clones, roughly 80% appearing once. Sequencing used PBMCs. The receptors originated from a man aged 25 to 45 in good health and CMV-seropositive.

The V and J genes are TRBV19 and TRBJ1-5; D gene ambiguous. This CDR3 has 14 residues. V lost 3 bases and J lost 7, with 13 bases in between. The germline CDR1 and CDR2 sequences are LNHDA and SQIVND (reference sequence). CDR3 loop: CASSMRRVGQPQHF. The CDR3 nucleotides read TGTGCCAGTAGTATGAGGAGGGTCGGGCAGCCCCAGCATTTT.

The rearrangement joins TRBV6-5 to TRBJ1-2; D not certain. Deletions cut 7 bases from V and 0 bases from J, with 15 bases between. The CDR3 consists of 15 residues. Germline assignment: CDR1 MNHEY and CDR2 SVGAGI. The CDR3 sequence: CASTPQGGPNYGYTF. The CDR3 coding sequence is TGTGCCAGCACCCCTCAAGGAGGGCCTAACTATGGCTACACCTTC.

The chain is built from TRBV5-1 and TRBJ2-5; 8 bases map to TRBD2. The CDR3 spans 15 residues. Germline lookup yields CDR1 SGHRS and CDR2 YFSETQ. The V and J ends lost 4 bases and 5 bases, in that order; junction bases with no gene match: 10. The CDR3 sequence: CASSRNAGGMETQYF. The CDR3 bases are TGCGCCAGCAGCCGGAACGCGGGGGGCATGGAGACCCAGTACTTC.

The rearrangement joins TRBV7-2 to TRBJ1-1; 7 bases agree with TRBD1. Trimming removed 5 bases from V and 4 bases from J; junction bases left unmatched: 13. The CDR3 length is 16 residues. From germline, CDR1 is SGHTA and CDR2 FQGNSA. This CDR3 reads CASSPQSQGVVTEAFF. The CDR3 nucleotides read TGTGCCAGCAGCCCTCAGTCCCAGGGGGTAGTCACTGAAGCTTTCTTT.

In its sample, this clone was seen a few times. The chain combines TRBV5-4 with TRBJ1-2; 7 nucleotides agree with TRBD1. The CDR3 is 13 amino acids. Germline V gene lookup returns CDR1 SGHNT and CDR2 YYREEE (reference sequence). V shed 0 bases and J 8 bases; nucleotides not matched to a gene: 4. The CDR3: CASSLAGTDGYTF. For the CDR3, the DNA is TGTGCCAGCAGCTTGGCCGGGACAGACGGCTACACCTTC.

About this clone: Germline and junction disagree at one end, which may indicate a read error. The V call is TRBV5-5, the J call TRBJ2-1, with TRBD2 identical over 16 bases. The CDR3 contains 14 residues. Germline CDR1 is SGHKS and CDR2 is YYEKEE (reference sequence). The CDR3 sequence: CASSPGTSGGATIF. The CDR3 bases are TGTGCCAGCAGCCCTGGGACTAGCGGGGGGGCCACGATCTTC. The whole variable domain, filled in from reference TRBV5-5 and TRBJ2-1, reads DAGVTQSPTHLIKTRGQQVTLRCSPISGHKSVSWYQQVLGQGPQFIFQYYEKEERGRGNFPDRFSARQFPNYSSELNVNALLLGDSALYLCASSPGTSGGATIFGPGTRLTVL.

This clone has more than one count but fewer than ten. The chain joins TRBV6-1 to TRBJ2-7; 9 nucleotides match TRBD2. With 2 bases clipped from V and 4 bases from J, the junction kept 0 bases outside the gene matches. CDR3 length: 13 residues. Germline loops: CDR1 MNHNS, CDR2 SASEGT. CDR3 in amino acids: CASSELAGYEQYF. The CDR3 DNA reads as TGTGCCAGCAGTGAACTAGCGGGATACGAGCAGTACTTC.

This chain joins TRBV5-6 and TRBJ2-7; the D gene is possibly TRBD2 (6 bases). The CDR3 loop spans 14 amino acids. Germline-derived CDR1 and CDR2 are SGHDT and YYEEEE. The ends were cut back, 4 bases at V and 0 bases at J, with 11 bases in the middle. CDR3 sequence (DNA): TGTGCCAGCAGCCCGGAGGGCAGCTCCTACGAGCAGTACTTC. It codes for CASSPEGSSYEQYF.

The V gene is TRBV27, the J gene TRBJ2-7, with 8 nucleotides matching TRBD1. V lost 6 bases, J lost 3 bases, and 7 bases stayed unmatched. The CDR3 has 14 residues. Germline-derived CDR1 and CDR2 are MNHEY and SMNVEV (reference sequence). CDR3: CASSLTGAHYEQYF. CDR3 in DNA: TGTGCCAGCAGCCTGACAGGGGCGCACTACGAGCAGTACTTC.

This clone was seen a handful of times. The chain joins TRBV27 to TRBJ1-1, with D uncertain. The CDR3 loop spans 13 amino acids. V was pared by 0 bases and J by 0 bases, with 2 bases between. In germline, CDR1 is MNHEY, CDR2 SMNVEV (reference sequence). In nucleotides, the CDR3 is TGTGCCAGCAGTTTATCCTTGAACACTGAAGCTTTCTTT. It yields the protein CASSLSLNTEAFF.

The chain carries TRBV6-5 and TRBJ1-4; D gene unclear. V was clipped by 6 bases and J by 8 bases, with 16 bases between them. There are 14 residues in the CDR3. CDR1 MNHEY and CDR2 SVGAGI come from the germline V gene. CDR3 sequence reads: CASRRLRAGEKLFF. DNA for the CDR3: TGTGCCAGCAGACGACTGAGAGCGGGGGAAAAACTGTTTTTT.

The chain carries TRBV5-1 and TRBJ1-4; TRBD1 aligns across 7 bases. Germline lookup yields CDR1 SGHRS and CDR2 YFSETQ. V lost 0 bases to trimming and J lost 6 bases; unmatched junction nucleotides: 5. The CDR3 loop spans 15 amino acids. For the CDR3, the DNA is TGCGCCAGCAGCTTGGATGGACAGGCGGATGAAAAACTGTTTTTT. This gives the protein CASSLDGQADEKLFF. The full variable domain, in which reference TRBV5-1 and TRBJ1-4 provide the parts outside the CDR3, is KAGVTQTPRYLIKTRGQQVTLSCSPISGHRSVSWYQQTPGQGLQFLFEYFSETQRNKGNFPGRFSGRQFSNSRSEMNVSTLELGDSALYLCASSLDGQADEKLFFGSGTQLSVL.

CDR3 sequence (DNA): TGTGCCAGCAGCTTAATCCTAGCGGGAGTTAATGAGCAGTTCTTC. Translated: CASSLILAGVNEQFF. The chain combines TRBV7-3 with TRBJ2-1; 10 bases fit TRBD2. CDR1 and CDR2 (germline): SGHTA, FQGTGA. This CDR3 has 15 amino acids. With 1 base clipped from V and 7 bases from J, the junction kept 4 bases outside the gene matches.

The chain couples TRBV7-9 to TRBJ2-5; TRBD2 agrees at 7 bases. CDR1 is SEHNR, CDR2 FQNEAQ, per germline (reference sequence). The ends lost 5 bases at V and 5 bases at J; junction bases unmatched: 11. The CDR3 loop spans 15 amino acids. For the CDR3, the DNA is TGTGCCAGCAGCCCCAAGGAGCGGGATCGGGAGACCCAGTACTTC. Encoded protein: CASSPKERDRETQYF.

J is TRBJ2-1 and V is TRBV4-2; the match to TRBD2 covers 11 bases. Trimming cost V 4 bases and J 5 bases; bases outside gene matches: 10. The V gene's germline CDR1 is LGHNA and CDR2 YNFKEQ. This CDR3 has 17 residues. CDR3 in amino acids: CASSRFIGGLADNEQFF. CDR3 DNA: TGTGCCAGCAGCCGATTTATCGGGGGACTAGCGGACAATGAGCAGTTCTTC.

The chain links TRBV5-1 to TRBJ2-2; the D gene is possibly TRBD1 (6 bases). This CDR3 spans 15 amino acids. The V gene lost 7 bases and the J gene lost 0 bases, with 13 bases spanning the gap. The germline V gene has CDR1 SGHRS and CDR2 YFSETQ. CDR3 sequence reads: CASYRDTPNTGELFF. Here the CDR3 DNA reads TGCGCCAGCTACCGGGACACGCCGAACACCGGGGAGCTGTTTTTT.

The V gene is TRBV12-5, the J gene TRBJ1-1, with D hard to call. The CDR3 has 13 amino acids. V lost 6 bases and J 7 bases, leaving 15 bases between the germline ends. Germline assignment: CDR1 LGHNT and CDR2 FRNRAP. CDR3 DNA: TGTGCTAGTGGCAGTGACTTGTCGGGTGAAGCTTTCTTT. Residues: CASGSDLSGEAFF. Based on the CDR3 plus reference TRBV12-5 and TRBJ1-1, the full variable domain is DARVTQTPRHKVTEMGQEVTMRCQPILGHNTVFWYRQTMMQGLELLAYFRNRAPLDDSGMPKDRFSAEMPDATLATLKIQPSEPRDSAVYFCASGSDLSGEAFFGQGTRLTVV.

The CDR3 DNA is TGTGCCAGTAGTGCGCGGGACGGCCGCTCTGGAAACACCATATATTTT. Protein sequence: CASSARDGRSGNTIYF. This chain connects TRBV19 to TRBJ1-3, with TRBD1 as a possible D gene (5 bases). Germline V CDR1 and CDR2: LNHDA, SQIVND (reference sequence). The V end was cut by 5 bases, the J end by 0 bases, with 14 bases between. This CDR3 is 16 amino acids long.

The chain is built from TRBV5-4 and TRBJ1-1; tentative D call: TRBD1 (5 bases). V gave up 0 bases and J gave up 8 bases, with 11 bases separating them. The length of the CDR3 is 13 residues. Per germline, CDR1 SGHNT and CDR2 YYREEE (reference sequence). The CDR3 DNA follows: TGTGCCAGCAGCTTGGGGGGGACTCCCGAAGCTTTCTTT. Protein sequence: CASSLGGTPEAFF.

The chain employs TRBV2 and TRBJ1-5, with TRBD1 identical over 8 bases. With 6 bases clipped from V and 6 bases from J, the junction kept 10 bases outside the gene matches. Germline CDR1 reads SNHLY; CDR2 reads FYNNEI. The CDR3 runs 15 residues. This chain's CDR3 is CASRTDRGPFQPQHF. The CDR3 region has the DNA TGTGCCAGCAGGACTGACAGGGGTCCGTTTCAGCCCCAGCATTTT.

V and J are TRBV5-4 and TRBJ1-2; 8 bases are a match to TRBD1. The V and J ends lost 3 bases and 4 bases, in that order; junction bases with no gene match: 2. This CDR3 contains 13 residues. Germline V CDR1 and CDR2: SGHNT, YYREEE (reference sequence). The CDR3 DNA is TGTGCCAGCAGCTCGGACAGGGCCTATGGCTACACCTTC. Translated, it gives CASSSDRAYGYTF.

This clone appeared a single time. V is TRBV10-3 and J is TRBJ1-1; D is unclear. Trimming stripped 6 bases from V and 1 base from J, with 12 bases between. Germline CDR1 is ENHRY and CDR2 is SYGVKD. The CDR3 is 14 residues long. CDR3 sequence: CAISDDKSNTEAFF. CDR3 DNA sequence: TGTGCCATCAGCGATGACAAATCGAACACTGAAGCTTTCTTT.

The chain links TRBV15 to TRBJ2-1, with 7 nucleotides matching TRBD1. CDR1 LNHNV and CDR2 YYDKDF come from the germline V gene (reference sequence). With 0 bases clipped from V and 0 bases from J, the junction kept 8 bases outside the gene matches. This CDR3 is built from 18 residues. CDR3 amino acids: CATSRDLGGLSSYNEQFF. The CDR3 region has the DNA TGTGCCACCAGCAGAGATTTAGGGGGCCTCTCCTCCTACAATGAGCAGTTCTTC.

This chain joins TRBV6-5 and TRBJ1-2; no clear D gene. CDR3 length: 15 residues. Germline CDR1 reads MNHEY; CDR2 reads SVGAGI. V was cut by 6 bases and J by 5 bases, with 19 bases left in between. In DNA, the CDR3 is TGTGCCAGCAGATTAAGACAATCTGCTCCATATGGCTACACCTTC. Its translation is CASRLRQSAPYGYTF.